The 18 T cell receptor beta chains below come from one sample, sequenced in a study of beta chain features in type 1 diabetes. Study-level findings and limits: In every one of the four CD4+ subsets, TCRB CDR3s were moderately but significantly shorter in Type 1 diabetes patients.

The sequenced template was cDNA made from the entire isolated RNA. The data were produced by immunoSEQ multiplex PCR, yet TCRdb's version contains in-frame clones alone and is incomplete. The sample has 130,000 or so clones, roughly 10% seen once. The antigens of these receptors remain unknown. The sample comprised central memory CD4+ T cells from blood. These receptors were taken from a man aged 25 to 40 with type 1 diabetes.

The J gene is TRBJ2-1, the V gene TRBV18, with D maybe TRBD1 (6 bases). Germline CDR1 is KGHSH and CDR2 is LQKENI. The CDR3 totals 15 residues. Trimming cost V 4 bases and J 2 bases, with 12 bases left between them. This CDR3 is CASSQFRDTYNEQFF. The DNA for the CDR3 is TGTGCCAGCTCACAATTCCGGGACACCTACAATGAGCAGTTCTTC.

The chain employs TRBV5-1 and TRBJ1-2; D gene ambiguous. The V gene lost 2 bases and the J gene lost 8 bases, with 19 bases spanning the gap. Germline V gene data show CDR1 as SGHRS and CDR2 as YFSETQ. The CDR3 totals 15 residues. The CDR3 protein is CASSLDTGQTGGYTF. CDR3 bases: TGCGCCAGCAGCTTAGACACGGGCCAGACGGGGGGCTACACCTTC.

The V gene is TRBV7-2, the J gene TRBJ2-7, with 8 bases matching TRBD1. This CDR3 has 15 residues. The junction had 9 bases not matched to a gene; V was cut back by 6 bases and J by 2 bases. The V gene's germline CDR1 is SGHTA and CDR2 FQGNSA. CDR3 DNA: TGTGCCAGCAGTACTTTCGGGACAGGAGCCTACGAGCAGTACTTC. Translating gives CASSTFGTGAYEQYF.

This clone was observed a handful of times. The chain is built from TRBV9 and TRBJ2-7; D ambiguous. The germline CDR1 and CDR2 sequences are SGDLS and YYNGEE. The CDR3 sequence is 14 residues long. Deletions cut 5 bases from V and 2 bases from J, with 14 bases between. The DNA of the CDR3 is TGTGCCAGCAGTTATTCGGGTCAACCCTACGAGCAGTACTTC. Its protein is CASSYSGQPYEQYF.

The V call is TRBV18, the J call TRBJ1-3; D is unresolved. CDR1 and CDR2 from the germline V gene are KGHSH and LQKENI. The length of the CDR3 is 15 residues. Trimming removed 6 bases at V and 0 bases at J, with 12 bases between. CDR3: CASSRLLDSGNTIYF. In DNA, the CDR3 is TGTGCCAGCTCCCGACTGCTAGACTCTGGAAACACCATATATTTT.

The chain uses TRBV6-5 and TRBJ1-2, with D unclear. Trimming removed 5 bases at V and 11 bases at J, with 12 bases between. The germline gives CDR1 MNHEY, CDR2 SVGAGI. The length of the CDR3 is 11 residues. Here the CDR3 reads CASSLEGSYTF. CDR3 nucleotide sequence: TGTGCCAGCAGTCTTGAGGGTAGTTACACCTTC.

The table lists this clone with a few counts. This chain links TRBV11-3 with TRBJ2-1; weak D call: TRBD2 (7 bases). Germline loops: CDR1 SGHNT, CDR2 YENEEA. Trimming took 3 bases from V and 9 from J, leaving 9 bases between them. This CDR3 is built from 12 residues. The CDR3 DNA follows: TGTGCCAGCAGCTTTAGGGGGGGTGAGCAGTTCTTC. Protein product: CASSFRGGEQFF.

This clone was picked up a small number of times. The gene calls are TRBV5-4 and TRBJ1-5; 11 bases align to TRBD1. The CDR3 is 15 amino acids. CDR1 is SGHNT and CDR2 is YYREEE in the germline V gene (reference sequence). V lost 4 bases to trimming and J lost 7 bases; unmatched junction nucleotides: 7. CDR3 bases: TGTGCCAGCAGCCCGGGACAGGGGGAGGGACAGCCCCAGCATTTT. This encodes CASSPGQGEGQPQHF. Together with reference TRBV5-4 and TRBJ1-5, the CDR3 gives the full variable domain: ETGVTQSPTHLIKTRGQQVTLRCSSQSGHNTVSWYQQALGQGPQFIFQYYREEENGRGNFPPRFSGLQFPNYSSELNVNALELDDSALYLCASSPGQGEGQPQHFGDGTRLSIL.

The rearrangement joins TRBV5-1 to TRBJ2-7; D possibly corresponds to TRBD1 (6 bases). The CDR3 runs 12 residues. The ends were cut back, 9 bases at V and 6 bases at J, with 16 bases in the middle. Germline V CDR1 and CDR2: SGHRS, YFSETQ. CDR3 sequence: CANRPQGPEQYF. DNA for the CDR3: TGCGCCAACCGACCCCAGGGGCCCGAGCAGTACTTC. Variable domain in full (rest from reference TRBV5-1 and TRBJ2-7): KAGVTQTPRYLIKTRGQQVTLSCSPISGHRSVSWYQQTPGQGLQFLFEYFSETQRNKGNFPGRFSGRQFSNSRSEMNVSTLELGDSALYLCANRPQGPEQYFGPGTRLTVT.

Written as DNA, the CDR3 is TGTGCCAGTAGTACTGGAGCCAATTCACCCCTCCACTTT. This gives the protein CASSTGANSPLHF. The genes are TRBV19 and TRBJ1-6, with no clear D. The CDR3 sequence is 13 residues long. V lost 4 bases and J lost 7, with 8 bases in between. Germline CDR1 reads LNHDA; CDR2 reads SQIVND (reference sequence).

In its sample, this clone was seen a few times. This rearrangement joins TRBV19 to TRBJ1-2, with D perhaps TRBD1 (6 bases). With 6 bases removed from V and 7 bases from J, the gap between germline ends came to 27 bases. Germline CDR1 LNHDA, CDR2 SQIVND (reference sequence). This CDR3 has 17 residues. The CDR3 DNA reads TGTGCCAGTAGCTACCAAGAATCGACTACAGGGATCGGTGGCTACACCTTC. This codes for CASSYQESTTGIGGYTF.

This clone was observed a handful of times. The CDR3 DNA reads as TGTGCCAGCAGTGACGGAGTACAGCCCCAGCATTTT. It encodes CASSDGVQPQHF. V and J are TRBV6-1 and TRBJ1-5; D not certain. The CDR3 is 12 residues long. The germline V gene encodes CDR1 MNHNS and CDR2 SASEGT. Trimming cost V 3 bases and J 7 bases, with 7 bases left between them.

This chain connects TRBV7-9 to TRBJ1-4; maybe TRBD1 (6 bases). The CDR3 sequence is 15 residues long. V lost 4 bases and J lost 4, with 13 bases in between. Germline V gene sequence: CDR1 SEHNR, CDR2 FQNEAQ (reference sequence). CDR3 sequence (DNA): TGTGCCAGCAGCTCAGGGGCCCAGGGTAATGAAAAACTGTTTTTT. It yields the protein CASSSGAQGNEKLFF.

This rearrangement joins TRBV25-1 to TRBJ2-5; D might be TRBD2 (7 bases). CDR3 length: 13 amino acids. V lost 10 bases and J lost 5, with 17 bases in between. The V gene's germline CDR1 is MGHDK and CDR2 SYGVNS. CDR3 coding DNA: TGTGCCACCAGAGGCGGGGGCAGCGAGACCCAGTACTTC. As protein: CATRGGGSETQYF.

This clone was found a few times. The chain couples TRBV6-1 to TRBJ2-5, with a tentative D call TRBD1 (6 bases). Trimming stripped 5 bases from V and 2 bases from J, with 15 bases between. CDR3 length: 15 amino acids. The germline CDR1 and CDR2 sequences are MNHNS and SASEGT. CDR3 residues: CASSLIWGPQETQYF. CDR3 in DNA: TGTGCCAGCAGTTTGATTTGGGGGCCTCAAGAGACCCAGTACTTC.

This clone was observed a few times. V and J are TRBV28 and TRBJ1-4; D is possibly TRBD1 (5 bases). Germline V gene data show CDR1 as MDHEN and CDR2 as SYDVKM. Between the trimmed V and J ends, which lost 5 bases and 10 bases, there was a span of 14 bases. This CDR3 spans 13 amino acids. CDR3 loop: CASSPRPQGKLFF. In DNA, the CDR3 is TGTGCCAGCAGTCCCCGTCCCCAGGGAAAACTGTTTTTT.

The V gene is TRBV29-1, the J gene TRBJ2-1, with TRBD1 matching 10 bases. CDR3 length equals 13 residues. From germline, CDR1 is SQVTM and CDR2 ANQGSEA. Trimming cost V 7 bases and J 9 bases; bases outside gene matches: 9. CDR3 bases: TGCAGCGGCCGGGACAGGGGTATAAGTGAGCAGTTCTTC. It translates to CSGRDRGISEQFF.

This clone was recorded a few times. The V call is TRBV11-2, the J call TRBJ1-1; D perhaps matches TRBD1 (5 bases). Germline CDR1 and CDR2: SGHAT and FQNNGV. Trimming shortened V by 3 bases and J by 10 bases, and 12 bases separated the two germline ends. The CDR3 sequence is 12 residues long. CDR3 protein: CASSFHAGVAFF. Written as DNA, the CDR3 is TGTGCCAGCAGCTTTCACGCGGGGGTAGCTTTCTTT.